Presented here are 31 T cell receptor beta chains from one specimen sequenced in a study of CD8+ T cells in alopecia areata. As to treatment: oral pan-JAK inhibitor, 5-10 mg twice daily. cDNA reverse transcribed from extracted RNA served as the sequencing template. Some clones are missing from TCRdb's copy, which holds only in-frame ones; the method was immunoSEQ multiplex PCR. The sample carries about 210,000 clones, under 70% recorded once. The starting material was CD4+ T cells sorted from blood, obtained at week 4, from a patient treated with tofacitinib. These receptors all come from a human donor with alopecia areata.

The rearrangement links TRBV30 to TRBJ2-1; 10 bases agree with TRBD2. The ends lost 6 bases at V and 4 bases at J; junction bases unmatched: 6. Germline assignment: CDR1 GTSNPN and CDR2 SVGIG (reference sequence). The CDR3 runs to 14 residues. The CDR3 nucleotides are TGTGCCTGCATAGCGGGGGGCCAATACAATGAGCAGTTCTTC. Amino acids: CACIAGGQYNEQFF.

The CDR3 bases are TGTGCCAGCTCTTTGACCACAAGCACAGATACGCAGTATTTT. Translation: CASSLTTSTDTQYF. The gene calls are TRBV2 and TRBJ2-3; D gene ambiguous. Germline V gives CDR1 SNHLY, CDR2 FYNNEI. With 8 bases removed from V and 0 bases from J, the gap between germline ends came to 12 bases. The CDR3 covers 14 residues.

The table lists this clone with a few counts. The chain carries TRBV5-1 and TRBJ2-7; no clear D gene. CDR3 length: 13 amino acids. Germline loops: CDR1 SGHRS, CDR2 YFSETQ. V shed 0 bases and J shed 6 bases, with 10 bases lying between them. The CDR3 spells CASSLEGSGEQYF. The CDR3, as DNA: TGCGCCAGCAGCTTGGAAGGCTCGGGCGAGCAGTACTTC.

The chain uses TRBV9 and TRBJ1-3; D not resolved. V lost 4 bases, J lost 0 bases, and 17 bases lay in between. The CDR3 spans 17 residues. Germline lookup yields CDR1 SGDLS and CDR2 YYNGEE. In nucleotides, the CDR3 is TGTGCCAGCAGCTCCCCCCCGAGTGACCGCTCTGGAAACACCATATATTTT. Amino acid sequence: CASSSPPSDRSGNTIYF.

The rearrangement links TRBV6-5 to TRBJ2-7; 11 bases line up with TRBD1. Germline CDR1 reads MNHEY; CDR2 reads SVGAGI. J gave up 2 bases and V 10 bases, and 4 bases lay outside the gene matches. CDR3 length equals 13 residues. The CDR3 is CATRTGGTYEQYF. CDR3 DNA: TGTGCCACCCGGACAGGGGGCACCTACGAGCAGTACTTC.

The chain uses TRBV4-2 and TRBJ2-7, with 11 bases aligning to TRBD2. The ends lost 3 bases at V and 3 bases at J; junction bases unmatched: 7. This CDR3 is 16 amino acids long. In germline, CDR1 is LGHNA, CDR2 YNFKEQ. CDR3 in amino acids: CASSQGPSGGIYEQYF. CDR3 coding DNA: TGTGCCAGCAGCCAGGGGCCTAGCGGGGGGATCTACGAGCAGTACTTC.

This clone was observed a handful of times. The chain uses TRBV27 and TRBJ2-7; D is perhaps TRBD1 or TRBD2 (5 bases each). The CDR3 contains 14 residues. Trimming took off 2 bases at V and 2 bases at J, with 10 bases between the two ends. Germline-derived CDR1 and CDR2 are MNHEY and SMNVEV (reference sequence). In DNA, the CDR3 is TGTGCCAGCAGTTTAAAGGGGACCACCTACGAGCAGTACTTC. It translates to CASSLKGTTYEQYF.

The chain has TRBV27 and TRBJ1-5; D remains unclear. The CDR3 contains 15 residues. The germline V gene has CDR1 MNHEY and CDR2 SMNVEV (reference sequence). V lost 4 bases to trimming and J lost 7 bases, with 17 bases between them. The CDR3 reads CASSSFAIGSQPQHF. DNA of the CDR3: TGTGCCAGCAGTTCATTTGCGATAGGGAGCCAGCCCCAGCATTTT.

The J gene is TRBJ2-2, the V gene TRBV5-1; TRBD1 aligns across 8 bases. Germline CDR1 and CDR2: SGHRS and YFSETQ. The CDR3 runs to 15 residues. V lost 4 bases to trimming and J lost 4 bases; unmatched junction nucleotides: 6. The CDR3 reads CASSTGQAGTGELFF. The DNA of the CDR3 is TGCGCCAGCAGCACGGGACAGGCGGGCACCGGGGAGCTGTTTTTT.

This clone was seen many times. This sequence joins TRBV7-2 and TRBJ1-2; D call uncertain. This CDR3 is built from 12 residues. Deletions cut 3 bases from V and 7 bases from J, with 9 bases between. Germline V gives CDR1 SGHTA, CDR2 FQGNSA. The CDR3 DNA sequence: TGTGCCAGCAGCTTTGAACGGGTTGGCTACACCTTC. Translation gives CASSFERVGYTF.

This clone was counted once. The chain joins TRBV5-6 to TRBJ1-6; maybe TRBD1 (5 bases). V was shortened by 3 bases and J by 10 bases, with 11 bases between the two germline ends. This CDR3 is 13 amino acids long. Germline CDR1 is SGHDT and CDR2 is YYEEEE. This CDR3 is CASSSGGESPLHF. The CDR3 DNA sequence: TGTGCCAGCAGCTCCGGGGGGGAGTCACCCCTCCACTTT.

The rearrangement links TRBV30 to TRBJ1-1; no clear D gene. Germline CDR1 GTSNPN, CDR2 SVGIG (reference sequence). V shed 0 bases and J shed 10 bases, with 9 bases lying between them. The CDR3 has 11 residues. The CDR3 DNA reads TGTGCCTGGAGTGTAGGGCCCTTAGCTTTCTTT. This gives the protein CAWSVGPLAFF. Full variable domain (outside the CDR3, taken from reference TRBV30 and TRBJ1-1): SQTIHQWPATLVQPVGSPLSLECTVEGTSNPNLYWYRQAAGRGLQLLFYSVGIGQISSEVPQNLSASRPQDRQFILSSKKLLLSDSGFYLCAWSVGPLAFFGQGTRLTVV.

The chain recombines TRBV6-5 with TRBJ2-2, with TRBD2 matching over 8 bases. The trim removed 10 bases at V and 5 bases at J, leaving 9 bases unmatched. The CDR3 has 14 residues. The germline V gene encodes CDR1 MNHEY and CDR2 SVGAGI. In DNA form, the CDR3 reads TGTGCCACCCGGGGGGGAGCATGGACCGGGGAGCTGTTTTTT. The encoded protein is CATRGGAWTGELFF.

This rearrangement joins TRBV29-1 to TRBJ2-1, with a possible D match to TRBD2 (7 bases). This CDR3 spans 15 amino acids. CDR1 is SQVTM, CDR2 ANQGSEA, per germline. Trimming stripped 0 bases from V and 5 bases from J, with 14 bases between. CDR3 DNA sequence: TGCAGCGTTGAAGATGCCGGGGGGCGAAACAATGAGCAGTTCTTC. Encoded protein: CSVEDAGGRNNEQFF.

The chain carries TRBV25-1 and TRBJ2-2; D perhaps matches TRBD1 (6 bases). Between the trimmed V and J ends, which lost 2 bases and 4 bases, there was a span of 8 bases. This CDR3 comprises 14 residues. Germline CDR1 MGHDK, CDR2 SYGVNS. CDR3 sequence (DNA): TGTGCCAGCAGTGAACAGGGGTTCACCGGGGAGCTGTTTTTT. This translates into CASSEQGFTGELFF.

In this sample, this clone turned up a few times. The chain is built from TRBV25-1 and TRBJ1-1; D is unclear. Germline assignment: CDR1 MGHDK and CDR2 SYGVNS. This CDR3 region has 13 residues. Between the trimmed V and J ends, which lost 4 bases and 4 bases, there was a span of 10 bases. CDR3 DNA sequence: TGTGCCAGCAGTGGTAAGGTCCGCACTGAAGCTTTCTTT. Protein product: CASSGKVRTEAFF.

This clone turned up a few times. This chain links TRBV5-1 with TRBJ2-3; D not certain. The CDR3 consists of 13 residues. The germline gives CDR1 SGHRS, CDR2 YFSETQ. The ends were cut back, 0 bases at V and 1 base at J, with 3 bases in the middle. Here the CDR3 DNA reads TGCGCCAGCAGCTTGGACGGCACAGATACGCAGTATTTT. It yields the protein CASSLDGTDTQYF.

The chain joins TRBV6-5 to TRBJ2-6; tentative D call: TRBD1 (6 bases). Trimming took 7 bases from V and 0 from J, leaving 10 bases between them. The CDR3 contains 15 residues. Germline V CDR1 and CDR2: MNHEY, SVGAGI. The chain's CDR3 is CASTRGTSGANVLTF. The CDR3 DNA reads as TGTGCCAGCACTAGGGGGACCTCTGGGGCCAACGTCCTGACTTTC.

The count of this clone is one. The chain employs TRBV29-1 and TRBJ1-2; TRBD1 is a possible D gene (5 bases). With 1 base removed from V and 2 bases from J, the gap between germline ends came to 5 bases. CDR1 and CDR2 (germline): SQVTM, ANQGSEA. This CDR3 is built from 12 residues. CDR3: CSVEGQNYGYTF. Here the CDR3 DNA reads TGCAGCGTTGAAGGACAGAACTATGGCTACACCTTC. Filled out from reference TRBV29-1 and TRBJ1-2, the complete variable domain reads SAVISQKPSRDICQRGTSLTIQCQVDSQVTMMFWYRQQPGQSLTLIATANQGSEATYESGFVIDKFPISRPNLTFSTLTVSNMSPEDSSIYLCSVEGQNYGYTFGSGTRLTVV.

The chain has TRBV7-2 and TRBJ1-2, with TRBD1 identical over 9 bases. V was pared by 1 base and J by 8 bases, with 2 bases of the junction left unmatched. Germline V CDR1 and CDR2: SGHTA, FQGNSA. CDR3 length: 13 amino acids. The chain's CDR3 is CASSLGTGDGYTF. Here the CDR3 DNA reads TGTGCCAGCAGCTTAGGGACAGGGGACGGCTACACCTTC. The variable domain in full, completed from reference TRBV7-2 and TRBJ1-2, reads GAGVSQSPSNKVTEKGKDVELRCDPISGHTALYWYRQSLGQGLEFLIYFQGNSAPDKSGLPSDRFSAERTGGSVSTLTIQRTQQEDSAVYLCASSLGTGDGYTFGSGTRLTVV.

The rearrangement links TRBV6-5 to TRBJ1-5, with 8 bases fitting TRBD1. Germline V gene sequence: CDR1 MNHEY, CDR2 SVGAGI. The CDR3 is 15 residues long. J was trimmed by 0 bases and V by 6 bases; bases with no gene match: 4. The CDR3 sequence is CASSPGTGSNQPQHF. The CDR3, as DNA: TGTGCCAGCAGCCCTGGGACAGGTAGCAATCAGCCCCAGCATTTT.

This clone has a handful of counts. The chain combines TRBV30 with TRBJ2-3, with 9 bases lining up with TRBD2. Germline values: CDR1 GTSNPN, CDR2 SVGIG (reference sequence). V gave up 0 bases and J gave up 0 bases; unmatched junction bases: 10. CDR3 length equals 18 residues. DNA for the CDR3: TGTGCCTGGAGTGTATACTGGCGGGGGGGCTCTAGCACAGATACGCAGTATTTT. Protein: CAWSVYWRGGSSTDTQYF.

This clone appeared a few times. The chain uses TRBV19 and TRBJ2-5, with 11 bases aligning to TRBD2. The V and J ends lost 3 bases and 4 bases, in that order; junction bases with no gene match: 7. The CDR3 covers 16 residues. Germline loops: CDR1 LNHDA, CDR2 SQIVND (reference sequence). The chain's CDR3 is CASSISVAGGLETQYF. The DNA for the CDR3 is TGTGCCAGTAGTATCTCGGTAGCGGGGGGGTTAGAGACCCAGTACTTC.

This clone was found once. J is TRBJ2-3 and V is TRBV4-3; TRBD1 or TRBD2 may be the D gene (7 bases each). The CDR3 spans 17 residues. Germline V gene data show CDR1 as LGHNA and CDR2 as YSLEER. Deletions cut 1 base from V and 8 bases from J, with 22 bases between. CDR3 coding DNA: TGCGCCAGCAGCCAAGTCTTGGGGGCAGGGGGAGGGCGTACGCAGTATTTT. Amino acid sequence: CASSQVLGAGGGRTQYF.

This chain connects TRBV7-3 to TRBJ1-2, with D possibly being TRBD1 (5 bases). Germline CDR1 is SGHTA and CDR2 is FQGTGA. The CDR3 runs 15 residues. The V gene lost 4 bases and the J gene lost 4 bases, with 16 bases spanning the gap. The CDR3 nucleotides are TGTGCCAGCAGCTGTACGAACGACAGATTCTATGGCTACACCTTC. Translated: CASSCTNDRFYGYTF.

This chain links TRBV5-1 with TRBJ2-1; D could derive from TRBD1 or TRBD2 (5 bases each). Per germline, CDR1 SGHRS and CDR2 YFSETQ. This CDR3 spans 15 amino acids. The germline V and J ends were trimmed by 4 bases and 4 bases, with 15 bases remaining between them. In DNA form, the CDR3 reads TGCGCCAGCAGCCTAGGGACGGAAACATACAATGAGCAGTTCTTC. Its protein is CASSLGTETYNEQFF.

The chain is built from TRBV29-1 and TRBJ1-1; D might be TRBD1 (6 bases). The CDR3 has 13 residues. Germline CDR1 reads SQVTM; CDR2 reads ANQGSEA. The ends were cut back, 7 bases at V and 4 bases at J, with 16 bases in the middle. The DNA of the CDR3 is TGCAGCGCCGACACAGGGTTGGGCACTGAAGCTTTCTTT. Amino acid sequence: CSADTGLGTEAFF.

The chain joins TRBV9 to TRBJ1-5; D gene uncertain. The V and J ends lost 0 bases and 7 bases respectively, with 8 bases between them. Germline V lookup: CDR1 SGDLS, CDR2 YYNGEE. The CDR3 consists of 13 residues. The CDR3: CASSVDDGQPQHF. In DNA form, the CDR3 reads TGTGCCAGCAGCGTAGATGACGGGCAGCCCCAGCATTTT.

This clone was seen more than once but under ten times. The gene calls are TRBV30 and TRBJ1-5; no clear D gene. Trimming took 0 bases from V and 1 from J, leaving 10 bases between them. The CDR3 is 15 amino acids. Germline V gene lookup returns CDR1 GTSNPN and CDR2 SVGIG (reference sequence). In DNA form, the CDR3 reads TGTGCCTGGAGTGTAGCAGGCTTGAGCAATCAGCCCCAGCATTTT. Translation gives CAWSVAGLSNQPQHF.

The CDR3 DNA is TGTGCCAGCAGCCGTTCGGCGGAGGATACGCAGTATTTT. This encodes CASSRSAEDTQYF. V gene TRBV11-2 combines with J gene TRBJ2-3; no reliable D call. Germline values: CDR1 SGHAT, CDR2 FQNNGV. The length of the CDR3 is 13 residues. V lost 5 bases and J lost 6, with 12 bases in between.

A few counts support this clone. Written as DNA, the CDR3 is TGTGCCAGTAAACTGGGACAGACGAACACCGGGGAGCTGTTTTTT. Its protein product is CASKLGQTNTGELFF. The genes are TRBV19 and TRBJ2-2; 7 bases match TRBD1. This CDR3 contains 15 residues. V shed 7 bases and J 0 bases; nucleotides not matched to a gene: 5. Germline-derived CDR1 and CDR2 are LNHDA and SQIVND (reference sequence).